This entry concerns a single T cell receptor beta chain. The antigen is not known. This beta chain is an unintended read in a library built for alpha chains; its size means little. TCRdb reprocessed the 5' RACE reads via MiXCR and lists one record per CDR3 protein. The sample shows about 18,000 distinct CDR3 sequences, about 9.6% of them seen only once. This specimen belongs to a study of spatial heterogeneity in lung cancer. The wider study: Each time, sequencing found more beta-chain sequences than alpha-chain sequences. Study-level results: Tumors with more nonsynonymous mutations had more expanded intratumoral alpha and beta TCRs.

V was trimmed by 7 bases and J by 2 bases, leaving 15 bases between them. This CDR3 region has 13 residues. CDR1 SQVTM and CDR2 ANQGSEA come from the germline V gene. The time point is: sample taken at primary tumor resection. The sample here was lung tumor tissue, taken at surgery. This chain connects TRBV29-1 to TRBJ2-7; TRBD1 might be the D (6 bases). This receptor was obtained from a female donor with early-stage non-small cell lung cancer. CDR3 DNA sequence: TGCAGCGGGAAGACAGGTAGAACCTACGAGCAGTACTTC. Protein sequence: CSGKTGRTYEQYF.